This T cell receptor beta chain was sequenced for a study of PD-L1 blockade in urothelial cancer. There are 13 residues in the CDR3. Germline V gene sequence: CDR1 MNHNS, CDR2 SASEGT. V trimming: 8 bases; J trimming: 8 bases; junction bases outside the gene matches: 8. Assay: immunoSEQ multiplex PCR; the TCRdb copy retains only in-frame clones and omits some. This sample has over 75,000 clones, with around 90% found just once. Indicated time point: pretreatment peripheral blood. The source of this sequence is a woman older than 75 with urothelial cancer. This chain uses TRBV6-1 with TRBJ1-3, with 8 bases that match TRBD1. Sequenced here: PBMCs, sampled around atezolizumab (anti-PD-L1) treatment. CDR3 nucleotide sequence: TGTGCCAGCTCTCGGGACAGGATAGACACCATATATTTT. Translating it yields CASSRDRIDTIYF.